In this sample, the clone carrying this TCR beta chain turned up a few times. Its target is not known. The CDR3 sequence is 15 residues long. With V trimmed by 4 bases and J by 1 base, 5 bases remained unmatched. CDR1 SGHRS and CDR2 YFSETQ come from the germline V gene. Sample barcodes and UMIs were carried by the TCR alpha and TCR beta cDNA libraries that 5'RACE generated with constant-segment primers. TCRdb analysed the 5' RACE reads with MiXCR anew, one entry per CDR3 protein. The table shows around 130,000 distinct CDR3 sequences, with about 18% occurring only once. This entry is derived from a study of T-cell memory formation after mild COVID-19. Study results and limitations: Day 15 to 85 contractors were CD4/CD8 balanced; later expanders leaned CD4+. What remained unconfirmed was the SARS-CoV-2 specificity of second-wave clones peaking on day 37. There were some responding clones in pre-infection memory, which suggested that cross-reactive memory had joined.

The TCR sequence derives from a man younger than 35 who had mild COVID-19 (a few samples of this study predate the infection). Cell type and time point are not known. This chain uses TRBV5-1 with TRBJ2-5; 9 positions match TRBD2. Sample: PBMCs or a T cell subset sorted from them (not recorded which). The CDR3 spells CASSPLAGAQETQYF. The CDR3 region has the DNA TGCGCCAGCAGCCCCTTAGCGGGGGCCCAAGAGACCCAGTACTTC.